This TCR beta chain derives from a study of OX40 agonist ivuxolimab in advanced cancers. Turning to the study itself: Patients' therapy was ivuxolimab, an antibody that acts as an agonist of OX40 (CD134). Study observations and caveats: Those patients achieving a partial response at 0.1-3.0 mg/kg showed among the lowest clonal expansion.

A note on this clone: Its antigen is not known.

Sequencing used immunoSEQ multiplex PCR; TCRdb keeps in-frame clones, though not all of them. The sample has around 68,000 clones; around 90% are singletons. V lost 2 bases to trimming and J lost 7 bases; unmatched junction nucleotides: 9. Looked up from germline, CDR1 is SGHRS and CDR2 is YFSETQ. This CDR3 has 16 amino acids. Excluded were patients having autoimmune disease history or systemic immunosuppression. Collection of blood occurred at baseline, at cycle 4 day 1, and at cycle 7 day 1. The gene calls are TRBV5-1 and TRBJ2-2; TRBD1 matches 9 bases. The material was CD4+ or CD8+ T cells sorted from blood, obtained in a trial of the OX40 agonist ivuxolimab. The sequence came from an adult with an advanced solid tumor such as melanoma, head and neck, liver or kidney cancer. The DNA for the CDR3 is TGCGCCAGCAGCTTTCTCGGGACAGGGTTCGACGGGGAGCTGTTTTTT. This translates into CASSFLGTGFDGELFF.